The rows below give T cell receptor beta chains drawn from one sample of a study of T cells in Graves' hyperthyroidism and ophthalmopathy. TCRdb analysed the multiplex PCR reads with MiXCR anew, one entry per CDR3 protein. This sample has hundreds of thousands of distinct CDR3 sequences; about 14% occur once, and the top ten carry roughly a tenth. The sequenced sample was blood. Receptor source: a woman between 18 and 29 years old with Graves' hyperthyroidism. CDR3s include the opening cysteine and the closing phenylalanine or tryptophan. A D gene is named only where the DNA matches it firmly. A row's size may be missing; if present it is once, few, many or a size class.

J: TRBJ1-5
V: TRBV12-3/TRBV12-4
D: .
size: many
DNA: TGTGCCAGCAGTCCCGACAGTCCTAATCAGCCCCAGCATTTT
CDR3: CASSPDSPNQPQHF

J: TRBJ2-7
V: TRBV11-2
D: .
size: .
DNA: TGTGCCAGCTCCACCCGGGGAAGGGGCTCCTACGAGCAGTACTTC
CDR3: CASSTRGRGSYEQYF

J: TRBJ1-1
V: TRBV7-9
D: .
size: many
DNA: TGTGCCAGCAGCCCAAATCCGGGACTGAGTATTATGAACACTGAAGCTTTCTTT
CDR3: CASSPNPGLSIMNTEAFF

J: TRBJ2-1
V: TRBV5-1
D: .
size: few
DNA: TGCGCCAGCAGCTTGTTATCTTTCCCCTACAATGAGCAGTTCTTC
CDR3: CASSLLSFPYNEQFF

J: TRBJ2-5
V: TRBV6-2/TRBV6-3
D: TRBD2
size: few
DNA: TGTGCCAGCACGACTAGCGGGAGGGCCCTCGAGACCCAGTACTTC
CDR3: CASTTSGRALETQYF

J: TRBJ2-1
V: TRBV29-1
D: .
size: .
DNA: TGCAGCGTGGAGTGGGAAGCCTCCTACGAGCAGTTCTTC
CDR3: CSVEWEASYEQFF

J: TRBJ2-3
V: TRBV11-2
D: .
size: many
DNA: TGTGCCAGCAGCTTGATGGGTCAGGGTGGAGATACGCAGTATTTT
CDR3: CASSLMGQGGDTQYF

J: TRBJ2-3
V: TRBV28
D: .
size: many
DNA: TGTGCCAGCAAAACCGAATTGCTTGGACCCCACCAGGGGACAGATACGCAGTATTTT
CDR3: CASKTELLGPHQGTDTQYF

J: TRBJ2-1
V: TRBV20-1
D: TRBD1
size: few
DNA: TGCAGTGCCCGCGCCGGGACAGGAACCAATGAGCAGTTCTTC
CDR3: CSARAGTGTNEQFF

J: TRBJ2-1
V: TRBV7-8
D: .
size: .
DNA: TGTGCCAGCAGCTCCTTAGACAGGTGGGTCCCCTACAATGAGCAGTTCTTC
CDR3: CASSSLDRWVPYNEQFF